This T cell receptor beta chain was obtained from a study of radiotherapy plus CTLA-4 blockade in lung cancer. This table comes from immunoSEQ multiplex PCR, and its TCRdb copy is limited to in-frame clones, with some not included. The data show approximately 60,000 clones, with approximately 80% seen just once and roughly 4.7% held by the top ten. In its sample, this clone was seen once. Germline CDR1 is MDHEN and CDR2 is SYDVKM. The CDR3 runs to 12 residues. The V gene lost 10 bases and the J gene lost 5 bases, with 11 bases spanning the gap. This sample comprised peripheral blood, obtained from a patient treated with radiotherapy plus ipilimumab. This TCR was recovered from a human donor with non-small cell lung cancer who had a complete response to radiotherapy plus ipilimumab. The chain uses TRBV28 and TRBJ1-4, with a weak D call TRBD1 (5 bases). The DNA of the CDR3 is TGTGCCACGACAGACAGAAATGAAAAACTGTTTTTT. It translates to CATTDRNEKLFF. Complete variable domain (other parts from reference TRBV28 and TRBJ1-4): DVKVTQSSRYLVKRTGEKVFLECVQDMDHENMFWYRQDPGLGLRLIYFSYDVKMKEKGDIPEGYSVSREKKERFSLILESASTNQTSMYLCATTDRNEKLFFGSGTQLSVL.